The clone carrying this TCR beta chain was detected a few times. The data derive from a study of blood T cells in healthy people across ages. Through a sample-barcoded 5' primer and a J-beta primer mix, a second PCR was run for about 6 to 11 cycles. No fewer than 3 million CDR3-containing paired-end reads came from each sample. One entry per CDR3 protein results from TCRdb running MiXCR on the 5' RACE reads. The sample records about 1.5 million distinct CDR3 sequences, less than 45% being singletons. The V gene's germline CDR1 is SGHTS and CDR2 YDEGEE. The CDR3 spans 14 residues. V lost 0 bases and J lost 8; bases outside the gene matches: 3.

The chain carries TRBV5-8 and TRBJ2-1, with 9 nucleotides matching TRBD2. The sequenced sample consisted of blood. This clonotype was sampled from a woman aged 18-35 years in good health. In nucleotides, the CDR3 is TGTGCCAGCAGCTTGGTAGGGACTAGCTATGAGCAGTTCTTC. It codes for CASSLVGTSYEQFF. Filled out from reference TRBV5-8 and TRBJ2-1, the complete variable domain reads EAGVTQSPTHLIKTRGQQATLRCSPISGHTSVYWYQQALGLGLQFLLWYDEGEERNRGNFPPRFSGRQFPNYSSELNVNALELEDSALYLCASSLVGTSYEQFFGPGTRLTVL.